One sample yielded the 2 T cell receptor beta chains listed below, sequenced in a study of cytomegalovirus exposure and HLA in healthy donors. The study ran its PCR with 60 Vbeta and 13 Jbeta primers. Clones were sequenced by immunoSEQ multiplex PCR, and TCRdb holds only the in-frame ones, with some missing. The repertoire table contains approximately 110,000 clones. Specimen: PBMCs. The receptors here all came from a man between 18 and 35 years old in good health and CMV-seronegative.

The CDR3 coding sequence is TGTGCCAGCAGCGTGGGGGGGATAACAAACTATGGCTACACCTTC. Encoded protein: CASSVGGITNYGYTF. The chain carries TRBV9 and TRBJ1-2, with D perhaps TRBD1 (5 bases). The CDR3 has 15 amino acids. Trimming removed 2 bases at V and 2 bases at J, with 13 bases between. Germline CDR1 reads SGDLS; CDR2 reads YYNGEE.

With respect to this clone: This sample includes further DNA sequences coding for the same CDR3. The rearrangement uses TRBV27 and TRBJ1-2, with 8 bases lining up with TRBD1. The junction had 3 bases not matched to a gene; V was cut back by 4 bases and J by 5 bases. Germline V gene sequence: CDR1 MNHEY, CDR2 SMNVEV (reference sequence). This CDR3 comprises 13 residues. The CDR3 DNA reads as TGTGCCAGCAGTTCCGGACAGGGATATGGCTACACCTTC. Translated: CASSSGQGYGYTF.